This T cell receptor (beta chain) was observed in a study of brain T cells in children with intractable seizures. Surgery cases with the highest brain T cell transcript signatures were chosen for sequencing. Pre-surgery treatment included at least one anti-epileptic drug. Trimming removed 7 bases from V and 6 bases from J; junction bases left unmatched: 4. The CDR3 consists of 12 residues. CDR1 LGHNA and CDR2 YNFKEQ come from the germline V gene. This clone was observed a few times. The data were produced by immunoSEQ multiplex PCR, yet TCRdb's version contains in-frame clones alone and is incomplete. The data show about 76,000 clones, about 93% seen once.

The sequence was obtained from a boy under two years old with tuberous sclerosis and intractable seizures. This rearrangement joins TRBV4-2 to TRBJ1-1, with 8 bases matching TRBD1. The sample consisted of peripheral blood, taken at surgery. CDR3 nucleotides: TGTGCCAGCAATGGACAGGGAGCTGAAGCTTTCTTT. Its translation is CASNGQGAEAFF.